This T cell receptor (beta chain) was identified in a study of blood T cell repertoires in COVID-19 (dated by TCRdb to about 2020). Looking at the study overall: Samples from collaborators originated in the United States, Italy and Spain and spanned both the acute and convalescent phases of COVID-19. Subjects who had been exposed to COVID-19, were actively infected with it, or had recovered from it provided the deeply sampled blood TCRbeta repertoires that made up the dataset. Samples came from the ongoing ImmuneRACE study (first 160 participants) plus 1,254 subjects from 6 global collaborators. Sample metadata almost always included a de-identified subject ID, COVID-19 status, age in years and sex. Where available, HLA class I and class II types were obtained from metadata supplied by the sample provider rather than from assay-based typing. The repertoires were released in a freely available public database intended as a resource for research on the immune response to SARS-CoV-2. The material from the prospective study consisted of cDNA or gDNA derived from T cells, B-cell-depleted T cells, or PBMCs. What the authors observed across the whole study: How much clinical and demographic metadata was included differed by source and by participant, and the metadata was provided uncurated.

Taken from the germline V gene, the CDR1 and CDR2 loops are MDHEN and SYDVKM. Clipping removes 7 bases from V and 0 bases from J, with 7 as the unmatched junction base count. The CDR3 has 15 amino acids, counting the end cysteine and phenylalanine. This entry keeps only the CDR3 DNA: 45 bases, framed from base 1. Notes on this clone: What antigen it recognizes has not been identified. Per-base qualities were not stored, and no clone one base away is much larger.

The immunoSEQ Assay, a bias-controlled multiplex PCR, was used to amplify TCRbeta CDR3 regions from genomic DNA. From the authors' description of their analysis: The number of nucleated cells in each sample was estimated from the amplification of reference gene primers within the assay. To quantify the absolute abundance of each unique TCRbeta CDR3 rearrangement, sequence reads were collapsed and filtered. Productive Simpson clonality was computed per sample as the square root of Simpson's diversity index over productive rearrangements. TCRdb re-hosts the immuneACCESS table, in-frame sequences only. Its copies lack some clones; in the studies checked, an unresolved V gene accounts for under half of them, and the cause for the rest is not known. V and J calls and clone size come straight from that table; D and trimming were deduced from the DNA. The sample has about 120,000 clones on record, 86% of them singletons. The ten largest clones add up to over 10% of the sample.

One collaborating source in Seattle enrolled patients during active infection and followed them longitudinally through the course of disease. Whole blood was collected in K2EDTA tubes by collaborating institutions according to the institutions' own protocols. For TCRbeta analysis, collaborators shipped samples in one of three forms: frozen whole blood, isolated PBMCs, or DNA extracted from either of those sample types. Sequencing was performed on peripheral blood. This receptor was taken from a woman between 65 and 79 years old with COVID-19, enrolled during active disease. The chain was built from TRBV28 and TRBJ2-7; TRBD1 lines up with 9 middle nucleotides. The CDR3 corresponds to CASNPRTGASYEQYF. The DNA sequence is given as TGTGCCAGCAATCCAAGGACAGGGGCCTCCTACGAGCAGTACTTC.